These 28 T cell receptor beta chains originate from one sample sequenced in a study of cytomegalovirus exposure and HLA in healthy donors (dated by TCRdb to 2015 to 2018). Receptor amplification or capture employed the immunoSEQ multiplex PCR assay. For the multiplex PCR, a mixture combining 60 forward primers for TCR Vbeta segments and 13 reverse primers for TCR Jbeta segments was used. Sourced from immuneACCESS, this table was stored by TCRdb with only in-frame sequences that have V and J called. A share of the clones is absent; for the studies checked, an unresolved V gene accounts for under half, and the remainder has no known explanation. This sample holds roughly 98,000 clones; around 80% were observed only once. 9.5% to 13% of the sample is held by the ten biggest clonotypes. Sequenced: PBMCs. The receptor set was obtained from a man aged 18 to 30 in good health and CMV-seropositive.

The rearrangement links TRBV5-4 to TRBJ1-2, with a weak D call TRBD1 (6 bases). CDR3 size: 14 residues. CDR1 and CDR2 from the germline V gene are SGHNT and YYREEE (reference sequence). V lost 2 bases and J lost 6, with 14 bases in between. CDR3 in amino acids: CASSFGGADNGYTF. CDR3 sequence (DNA): TGTGCCAGCAGCTTTGGGGGGGCTGATAATGGCTACACCTTC.

This sequence joins TRBV6-1 and TRBJ1-2, with D possibly matching TRBD1 (6 bases). The V end was cut by 2 bases, the J end by 8 bases, with 15 bases between. CDR1 is MNHNS, CDR2 SASEGT, per germline. The CDR3 has 14 amino acids. DNA for the CDR3: TGTGCCAGCAGTGAATCCAACAGGGTAGGAGGCTACACCTTC. Translating gives CASSESNRVGGYTF.

This chain joins TRBV7-9 and TRBJ1-6; a possible D gene is TRBD1 (5 bases). CDR3 size: 14 residues. V dropped 6 bases and J dropped 7 bases, with 13 bases sitting between them. Germline CDR1 reads SEHNR; CDR2 reads FQNEAQ (reference sequence). This chain's CDR3 is CASSRAGRNSPLHF. CDR3 DNA sequence: TGTGCCAGCAGTCGGGCAGGGCGCAATTCACCCCTCCACTTT.

Here the CDR3 DNA reads TGTGCCAGCAGCCAATTAAAGGGGGCGGCTTTCTTT. Translation gives CASSQLKGAAFF. The chain joins TRBV28 to TRBJ1-1; the match to TRBD1 covers 7 bases. The CDR3 length is 12 residues. The germline V gene encodes CDR1 MDHEN and CDR2 SYDVKM. Germline trimming cut 6 bases from V and 11 bases from J; bases unmatched to any gene: 9.

The rearrangement uses TRBV5-6 and TRBJ1-2, with D perhaps TRBD1 (5 bases). The CDR3 spans 17 residues. Trimming took off 1 base at V and 6 bases at J, with 22 bases between the two ends. Per the germline V gene, CDR1 is SGHDT and CDR2 is YYEEEE. CDR3 in amino acids: CASSLFVGAGRVDGYTF. Here the CDR3 DNA reads TGTGCCAGCAGCTTGTTCGTGGGTGCAGGCAGGGTCGATGGCTACACCTTC. Full variable domain (outside the CDR3, taken from reference TRBV5-6 and TRBJ1-2): DAGVTQSPTHLIKTRGQQVTLRCSPKSGHDTVSWYQQALGQGPQFIFQYYEEEERQRGNFPDRFSGHQFPNYSSELNVNALLLGDSALYLCASSLFVGAGRVDGYTFGSGTRLTVV.

V gene TRBV11-2 combines with J gene TRBJ1-4; no clear D gene. Per germline, CDR1 SGHAT and CDR2 FQNNGV. Trimming took off 6 bases at V and 0 bases at J, with 8 bases between the two ends. The CDR3 totals 14 residues. In nucleotides, the CDR3 is TGTGCCAGCAGTAAATCCTCAACTAATGAAAAACTGTTTTTT. Its translation: CASSKSSTNEKLFF.

The genes are TRBV5-1 and TRBJ2-2; the match to TRBD1 covers 7 bases. This CDR3 has 14 residues. The V gene end was trimmed by 3 bases and the J gene end by 6 bases; junction bases not matched to a gene: 5. The germline V gene encodes CDR1 SGHRS and CDR2 YFSETQ. The DNA for the CDR3 is TGCGCCAGCAGCTCGACAGGGTTCGCCGGGGAGCTGTTTTTT. Its translation is CASSSTGFAGELFF.

This rearrangement joins TRBV7-2 to TRBJ2-1; a weak D match, TRBD2 (7 bases). The CDR3 length is 13 residues. CDR1 is SGHTA, CDR2 FQGNSA, per germline. The V end lost 5 bases, the J end lost 6 bases, and 11 bases lay between the germline ends. The CDR3 coding sequence is TGTGCCAGCAGCCAGGGGAGGGGCAATGAGCAGTTCTTC. This codes for CASSQGRGNEQFF.

The chain joins TRBV7-2 to TRBJ2-5; 8 nucleotides align to TRBD2. Germline lookup yields CDR1 SGHTA and CDR2 FQGNSA. V lost 3 bases and J lost 1; bases outside the gene matches: 4. The CDR3 is made up of 15 amino acids. CDR3 DNA sequence: TGTGCCAGCAGCTTCGGCGGGGGGCCCCAAGAGACCCAGTACTTC. It specifies CASSFGGGPQETQYF.

This chain joins TRBV6-1 and TRBJ2-7; the match to TRBD1 covers 7 bases. The CDR3 totals 14 residues. V lost 6 bases, J lost 3 bases, and 8 bases stayed unmatched. From germline, CDR1 is MNHNS and CDR2 SASEGT. The DNA for the CDR3 is TGTGCCAGCAGAAGGGGGACAGATCGCTACGAGCAGTACTTC. Residues: CASRRGTDRYEQYF.

The rearrangement uses TRBV6-1 and TRBJ2-5; 7 bases are a match to TRBD1. The closer fit of TRBJ2-7 to the DNA end suggests the J call may be wrong. CDR1 and CDR2 from the germline V gene are MNHNS and SASEGT. The CDR3 totals 13 residues. CDR3 protein: CASSVRQGFEQYF. CDR3 DNA: TGTGCCAGCAGTGTTCGACAGGGTTTCGAGCAGTACTTC.

The chain employs TRBV4-1 and TRBJ1-5, with D uncertain. Germline V gene data show CDR1 as MGHRA and CDR2 as YSYEKL. V was clipped by 5 bases and J by 1 base, with 15 bases between them. The CDR3 contains 16 residues. The CDR3 bases are TGCGCCAGCAGCTCGTTGATCGAGAGGAGCAATCAGCCCCAGCATTTT. Its translation is CASSSLIERSNQPQHF.

The chain employs TRBV5-1 and TRBJ1-1; D is unresolved. Trimming shortened V by 6 bases and J by 0 bases, and 15 bases separated the two germline ends. Germline values: CDR1 SGHRS, CDR2 YFSETQ. This CDR3 has 15 residues. CDR3 sequence (DNA): TGCGCCAGCAAAAATCGCCGGGGTGTGAACACTGAAGCTTTCTTT. It is translated as CASKNRRGVNTEAFF.

The chain carries TRBV5-1 and TRBJ1-1, with D perhaps matching TRBD1 (5 bases). The V gene lost 4 bases and the J gene lost 2 bases, with 18 bases spanning the gap. The CDR3 is made up of 16 amino acids. Looked up from germline, CDR1 is SGHRS and CDR2 is YFSETQ. The CDR3 is CASSLRDSVGNTEAFF. DNA for the CDR3: TGCGCCAGCAGCCTCAGGGACTCGGTAGGAAACACTGAAGCTTTCTTT.

V and J are TRBV6-1 and TRBJ2-3, with D tentatively TRBD2 (7 bases). V gave up 8 bases and J gave up 6 bases, with 18 bases separating them. This CDR3 contains 14 residues. The germline gives CDR1 MNHNS, CDR2 SASEGT. The CDR3 sequence: CASFGAGASDTQYF. CDR3 coding DNA: TGTGCCAGCTTTGGCGCGGGGGCTTCTGATACGCAGTATTTT.

The chain combines TRBV12-5 with TRBJ1-5; D remains unclear. From germline, CDR1 is LGHNT and CDR2 FRNRAP. Trimming shortened V by 2 bases and J by 4 bases, and 12 bases separated the two germline ends. This CDR3 has 15 amino acids. The CDR3 region has the DNA TGTGCTAGTGGTTTGCTGACAAGTATTAATCAGCCCCAGCATTTT. Translation: CASGLLTSINQPQHF.

The CDR3 spells CAWTRKTGNSNQPQHF. DNA of the CDR3: TGTGCCTGGACCAGAAAGACAGGGAATAGCAATCAGCCCCAGCATTTT. The chain couples TRBV30 to TRBJ1-5, with TRBD1 identical over 7 bases. CDR1 GTSNPN and CDR2 SVGIG come from the germline V gene (reference sequence). The CDR3 contains 16 residues. With 4 bases clipped from V and 0 bases from J, the junction kept 9 bases outside the gene matches.

This rearrangement joins TRBV30 to TRBJ1-5; 7 nucleotides align to TRBD1. The junction had 7 bases not matched to a gene; V was cut back by 1 base and J by 7 bases. The V gene's germline CDR1 is GTSNPN and CDR2 SVGIG (reference sequence). This CDR3 is built from 14 residues. The CDR3 here is CAWSDRGARQPQHF. In DNA, the CDR3 is TGTGCCTGGAGTGACAGGGGCGCGAGGCAGCCCCAGCATTTT.

This rearrangement joins TRBV19 to TRBJ1-1; D might be TRBD1 (5 bases). CDR3 length: 14 residues. The germline V and J ends were trimmed by 0 bases and 4 bases, with 9 bases remaining between them. The germline CDR1 and CDR2 sequences are LNHDA and SQIVND (reference sequence). The CDR3 loop reads CASSIDATGTEAFF. CDR3 nucleotide sequence: TGTGCCAGTAGTATAGATGCCACAGGCACTGAAGCTTTCTTT.

With respect to this clone: Other DNA sequences in this specimen translate into the identical CDR3. The chain couples TRBV5-1 to TRBJ2-2; a possible D gene is TRBD1 (5 bases). V shed 0 bases and J shed 5 bases, with 8 bases lying between them. Germline-derived CDR1 and CDR2 are SGHRS and YFSETQ. The CDR3 sequence is 14 residues long. This chain's CDR3 is CASSLVGVTGELFF. In DNA, the CDR3 is TGCGCCAGCAGCTTGGTAGGGGTAACCGGGGAGCTGTTTTTT.

The rearrangement joins TRBV19 to TRBJ1-4; D call uncertain. CDR3 length equals 14 residues. With 1 base removed from V and 5 bases from J, the gap between germline ends came to 8 bases. The germline gives CDR1 LNHDA, CDR2 SQIVND (reference sequence). In DNA, the CDR3 is TGTGCCAGTAGTATAGCACAGACGAATGAAAAACTGTTTTTT. Translation: CASSIAQTNEKLFF.

The V gene is TRBV7-8, the J gene TRBJ2-3, with a weak D call TRBD1 (5 bases). CDR3 length equals 13 residues. Trimming removed 2 bases at V and 6 bases at J, with 9 bases between. Germline V gene lookup returns CDR1 SGHVS and CDR2 FQNEAQ. DNA of the CDR3: TGTGCCAGCAGCTTATGGTCAGGGGATACGCAGTATTTT. This encodes CASSLWSGDTQYF.

This rearrangement joins TRBV27 to TRBJ2-7; the match to TRBD1 covers 7 bases. This CDR3 spans 16 amino acids. Looked up from germline, CDR1 is MNHEY and CDR2 is SMNVEV (reference sequence). Losses at the gene ends were 4 bases for V and 0 bases for J; bases not matched to a gene: 9. CDR3 nucleotides: TGTGCCAGCAGTTCCGATACCAGGGGGAGCTCCTACGAGCAGTACTTC. It specifies CASSSDTRGSSYEQYF.

V gene TRBV27 combines with J gene TRBJ1-4; TRBD1 aligns across 8 bases. This CDR3 region has 13 residues. The V gene end was trimmed by 8 bases and the J gene end by 6 bases; junction bases not matched to a gene: 5. The germline gives CDR1 MNHEY, CDR2 SMNVEV (reference sequence). CDR3 amino acids: CASGQGVHEKLFF. Here the CDR3 DNA reads TGTGCCAGCGGACAGGGAGTTCATGAAAAACTGTTTTTT.

This clone appeared once. V usage is TRBV6-5 and J usage is TRBJ1-1; no reliable D call. This CDR3 region has 13 residues. Per the germline V gene, CDR1 is MNHEY and CDR2 is SVGAGI. V lost 0 bases and J lost 5, with 7 bases in between. CDR3 in DNA: TGTGCCAGCAGTTACTCGACCGGGACTGAAGCTTTCTTT. Protein: CASSYSTGTEAFF.

This clone has only one observation. V is TRBV7-6 and J is TRBJ2-6; maybe TRBD2 (5 bases). The V end lost 1 base, the J end lost 2 bases, and 6 bases lay between the germline ends. CDR3 length: 15 residues. Germline loops: CDR1 SGHVS, CDR2 FNYEAQ. CDR3 nucleotide sequence: TGTGCCAGCAGCTTAGACGGGGCTGGGGCCAACGTCCTGACTTTC. It yields the protein CASSLDGAGANVLTF.

This CDR3 reads CASAPGGGLYNEQFF. CDR3 nucleotide sequence: TGTGCTAGTGCCCCCGGGGGGGGGCTCTACAATGAGCAGTTCTTC. The chain links TRBV12-5 to TRBJ2-1, with 8 bases identical to TRBD2. V lost 7 bases to trimming and J lost 3 bases; unmatched junction nucleotides: 8. This CDR3 has 15 residues. Germline values: CDR1 LGHNT, CDR2 FRNRAP.

The genes are TRBV5-4 and TRBJ1-2; D is perhaps TRBD1 (6 bases). The CDR3 sequence is 14 residues long. V lost 3 bases and J 4 bases, leaving 13 bases between the germline ends. CDR1 is SGHNT, CDR2 YYREEE, per germline (reference sequence). CDR3 sequence (DNA): TGTGCCAGCAGCTCCCAAGGGGGAAGCTATGGCTACACCTTC. This encodes CASSSQGGSYGYTF.